This section outlines one TCR beta chain sequence together with its context. One end of the junction is discordant with germline, which a read error may explain. The CDR3 loop spans 15 amino acids. Germline CDR1 reads LGHDT; CDR2 reads YNNKEL (reference sequence). The sample is drawn from a study of blood T cells in healthy people across ages. A J-beta primer mix and a sample-barcoded 5' primer were used in a second PCR of roughly 6 to 11 cycles. TCRdb re-called the 5' RACE reads with MiXCR, one entry per CDR3 protein. The sample carries about 1.6 million distinct CDR3 sequences, 34% recorded once. The chain links TRBV3-1 to TRBJ2-1; TRBD1 might be the D (5 bases). The sample taken for sequencing was blood. This receptor was obtained from a woman aged 30 to 39 in good health. The CDR3: CASSPGAGTYNGQFF. The CDR3 region has the DNA TGTGCCAGCAGCCCTGGGGCAGGAACCTACAATGGGCAGTTCTTC.